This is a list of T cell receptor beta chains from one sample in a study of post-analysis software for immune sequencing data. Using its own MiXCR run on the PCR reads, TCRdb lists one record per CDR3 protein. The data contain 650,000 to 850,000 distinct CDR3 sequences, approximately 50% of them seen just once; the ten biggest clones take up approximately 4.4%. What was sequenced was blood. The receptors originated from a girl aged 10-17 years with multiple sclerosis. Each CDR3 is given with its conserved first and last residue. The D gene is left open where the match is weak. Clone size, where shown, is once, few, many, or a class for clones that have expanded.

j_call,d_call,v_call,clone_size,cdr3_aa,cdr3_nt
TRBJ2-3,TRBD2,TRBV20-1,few,CSVAEGRGTDTQYF,TGCAGTGTCGCTGAAGGGAGGGGAACAGATACGCAGTATTTT
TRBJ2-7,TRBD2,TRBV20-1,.,CSARGFRGGSYEQYF,TGCAGTGCTAGAGGTTTCCGGGGGGGCTCCTACGAGCAGTACTTC
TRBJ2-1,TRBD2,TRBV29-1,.,CSVRRDYDNEQFF,TGCAGCGTCCGCCGGGACTATGACAATGAGCAGTTCTTC
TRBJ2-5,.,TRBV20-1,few,CSAPDRGRSGETQYF,TGCAGTGCTCCGGACCGGGGAAGGAGTGGAGAGACCCAGTACTTC
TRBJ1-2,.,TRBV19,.,CASSIGRGFNGYTF,TGTGCCAGTAGTATAGGTAGAGGTTTTAATGGCTACACCTTC
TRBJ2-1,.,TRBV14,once,CASSLTEGLYNEQFF,TGTGCCAGCAGCCTGACAGAGGGTCTCTACAATGAGCAGTTCTTC
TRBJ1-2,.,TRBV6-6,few,CASSPSGGGGYGYTF,TGTGCCAGCAGCCCCTCCGGCGGAGGGGGATATGGCTACACCTTC
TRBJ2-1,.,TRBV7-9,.,CASSTSAGLAFNEQFF,TGTGCCAGCAGCACCTCCGCAGGCCTAGCTTTTAATGAGCAGTTCTTC
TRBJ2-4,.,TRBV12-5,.,CASGLVQEQYF,TGTGCTAGTGGTTTGGTCCAGGAGCAGTACTTC
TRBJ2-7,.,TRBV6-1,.,CASSELRGYEQYF,TGTGCCAGCAGTGAACTTCGAGGGTACGAGCAGTACTTC
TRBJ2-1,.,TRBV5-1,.,CASSVDSREQFF,TGCGCCAGCAGCGTTGACAGCCGTGAGCAGTTCTTC
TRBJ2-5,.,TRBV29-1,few,CSVRTLLQETQYF,TGCAGCGTTCGGACTCTTCTCCAAGAGACCCAGTACTTC
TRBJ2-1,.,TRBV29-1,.,CSVETYNEQFF,TGCAGCGTTGAGACCTACAATGAGCAGTTCTTC
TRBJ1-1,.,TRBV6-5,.,CASSYSITRGNSEAFF,TGTGCCAGCAGTTACTCGATAACCCGGGGGAACTCTGAAGCTTTCTTT
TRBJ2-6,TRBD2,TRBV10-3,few,CAISIAGGSLGANVLTF,TGTGCCATCAGTATTGCGGGAGGTAGTCTGGGGGCCAACGTCCTGACTTTC
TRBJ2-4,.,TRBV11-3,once,CASTQESSTYSLHAKNIQYF,TGTGCCAGCACCCAAGAATCGTCTACCTACTCCCTCCACGCCAAAAACATTCAGTACTTC
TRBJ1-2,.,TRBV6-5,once,CASNLGDSNYGYTF,TGTGCCAGCAATTTGGGCGACTCTAACTATGGCTACACCTTC
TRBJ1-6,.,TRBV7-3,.,CASSLGRNNSPLHF,TGTGCCAGCAGTCTGGGCAGGAATAATTCACCCCTCCACTTT
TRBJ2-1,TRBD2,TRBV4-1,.,CASSQAGDYYNEQFF,TGCGCCAGCAGCCAAGCGGGGGACTACTACAATGAGCAGTTCTTC
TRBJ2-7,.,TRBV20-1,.,CSARVFGPYEQYF,TGCAGTGCTAGAGTCTTTGGGCCTTACGAGCAGTACTTC
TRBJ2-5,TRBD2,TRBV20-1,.,CSVRLAGQTQYF,TGCAGTGTTAGACTAGCGGGGCAGACCCAGTACTTC
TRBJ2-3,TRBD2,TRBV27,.,CASSPYPAGAISDTQYF,TGTGCCAGCAGTCCCTACCCCGCGGGAGCGATCTCAGATACGCAGTATTTT
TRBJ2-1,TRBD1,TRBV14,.,CASSYRPGQGELNEQFF,TGTGCCAGCAGCTACCGTCCGGGACAGGGGGAATTAAATGAGCAGTTCTTC
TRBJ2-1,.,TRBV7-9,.,CVSSNPPGGNEQFF,TGTGTCAGCAGCAACCCCCCGGGCGGGAATGAGCAGTTCTTC
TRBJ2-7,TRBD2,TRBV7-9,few,CASSLALAGGPHEQYF,TGTGCCAGCAGCTTAGCACTAGCGGGGGGCCCCCACGAGCAGTACTTC
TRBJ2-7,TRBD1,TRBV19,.,CASSMDWTGVSYEQYF,TGTGCCAGTAGTATGGACTGGACAGGGGTCTCCTACGAGCAGTACTTC
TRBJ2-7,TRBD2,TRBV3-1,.,CASSQDRGGQGRSYEQYF,TGTGCCAGCAGCCAAGATCGGGGGGGCCAGGGGAGGTCCTACGAGCAGTACTTC
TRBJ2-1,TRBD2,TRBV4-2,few,CASSPTSHEQFF,TGTGCCAGCAGCCCGACTAGCCATGAGCAGTTCTTC
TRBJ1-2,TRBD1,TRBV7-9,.,CASSLNTGGAYGYTF,TGTGCCAGCAGCTTGAATACAGGGGGTGCCTATGGCTACACCTTC
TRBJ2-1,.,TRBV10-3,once,CAISETGAPGGNEQFF,TGTGCCATCAGTGAAACAGGGGCGCCCGGGGGGAATGAGCAGTTCTTC
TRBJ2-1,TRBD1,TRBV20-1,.,CSAVWDRGNNEQFF,TGCAGTGCTGTTTGGGACAGAGGTAACAATGAGCAGTTCTTC
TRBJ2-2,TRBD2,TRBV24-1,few,CATRAGGPSGELFF,TGTGCCACCAGGGCGGGAGGGCCGTCCGGGGAGCTGTTTTTT
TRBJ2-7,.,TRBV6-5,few,CASSYDGPPYEQYF,TGTGCCAGCAGTTACGACGGGCCTCCCTACGAGCAGTACTTC
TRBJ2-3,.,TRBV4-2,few,CASSPSRGGTNTDTQYF,TGTGCCAGCAGCCCCTCGAGAGGGGGGACCAACACAGATACGCAGTATTTT
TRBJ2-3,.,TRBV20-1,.,CSAGNRGTDTQYF,TGCAGTGCTGGAAATAGGGGCACAGATACGCAGTATTTT
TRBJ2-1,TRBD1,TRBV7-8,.,CASSAGQGRVNEQFF,TGTGCCAGCAGCGCGGGACAGGGGAGAGTCAATGAGCAGTTCTTC
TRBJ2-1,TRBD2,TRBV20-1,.,CSASRGLAGTLEQFF,TGCAGTGCCTCCAGGGGACTAGCGGGAACGCTTGAGCAGTTCTTC
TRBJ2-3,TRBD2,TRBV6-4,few,CASSSSSGVDTQYF,TGTGCCAGCAGTAGTTCTAGCGGGGTGGATACGCAGTATTTT
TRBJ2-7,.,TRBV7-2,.,CASSIRTRPYEQYF,TGTGCCAGCAGCATCCGGACAAGGCCCTACGAGCAGTACTTC
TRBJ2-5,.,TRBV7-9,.,CASSLKNPGRLQETQYF,TGTGCCAGCAGCCTCAAAAATCCGGGACGCTTGCAAGAGACCCAGTACTTC
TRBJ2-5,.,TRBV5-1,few,CASSPTDRWGETQYF,TGCGCCAGCAGCCCGACAGACAGGTGGGGAGAGACCCAGTACTTC